What follows are 13 T cell receptor beta chains derived from one specimen sequenced in a study of blood T cell repertoires in COVID-19. The assay was immunoSEQ multiplex PCR, and TCRdb's table has in-frame clones only and misses some. The repertoire holds 200,000 to 300,000 clones, with around 83% as singletons. Input material: peripheral blood. These receptors all stem from a woman between 18 and 29 years old with acute or convalescent COVID-19.

Only a few counts were recorded for this clone. This chain uses TRBV5-5 with TRBJ2-1, with D possibly being TRBD2 (6 bases). Trimming shortened V by 2 bases and J by 8 bases, and 29 bases separated the two germline ends. Germline V gene lookup returns CDR1 SGHKS and CDR2 YYEKEE (reference sequence). The length of the CDR3 is 19 residues. In DNA form, the CDR3 reads TGTGCCAGCAGCTTCGGAGCGACCCCGACTAGTCAGGTATTTGATGAGCAGTTCTTC. Translation: CASSFGATPTSQVFDEQFF.

CDR3 sequence (DNA): TGTGCCACCAGCAGAGATATGGGGGCTATTTACTATGGCTACACCTTC. Its protein product is CATSRDMGAIYYGYTF. V is TRBV15 and J is TRBJ1-2; D is perhaps TRBD1 (6 bases). Trimming removed 0 bases at V and 3 bases at J, with 14 bases between. CDR3 length: 16 amino acids. CDR1 and CDR2 (germline): LNHNV, YYDKDF (reference sequence).

The V and J genes are TRBV6-1 and TRBJ2-2; no firm D call. The CDR3 has 14 amino acids. Germline V gene data show CDR1 as MNHNS and CDR2 as SASEGT. V shed 3 bases and J shed 8 bases, with 13 bases lying between them. The CDR3 DNA reads as TGTGCCAGCAGTGAGTCTTATAGTTGGGGGGAGCTGTTTTTT. This translates into CASSESYSWGELFF.

The chain joins TRBV28 to TRBJ1-2; possibly TRBD1 for D (6 bases). The V end was cut by 7 bases, the J end by 2 bases, with 14 bases between. The CDR3 sequence is 14 residues long. Looked up from germline, CDR1 is MDHEN and CDR2 is SYDVKM. The CDR3: CASKTTGQNYGYTF. The CDR3 nucleotides read TGTGCCAGCAAAACCACAGGACAGAACTATGGCTACACCTTC.

The table lists this clone with many counts. The CDR3 nucleotides read TGTGCCAGTAGTACCGACCGACAGATTAGCTATGGCTACACCTTC. The encoded protein is CASSTDRQISYGYTF. The gene calls are TRBV19 and TRBJ1-2; weak D call: TRBD1 (5 bases). The germline V gene has CDR1 LNHDA and CDR2 SQIVND (reference sequence). Trimming cost V 4 bases and J 4 bases, with 16 bases left between them. CDR3 length equals 15 residues.

The chain combines TRBV7-9 with TRBJ1-1, with 9 positions matching TRBD1. The germline V gene has CDR1 SEHNR and CDR2 FQNEAQ (reference sequence). V shed 1 base, J shed 0 bases, and the junction held 12 bases outside the gene matches. The CDR3 spans 19 residues. As DNA, the CDR3 is TGTGCCAGCAGCTTAGACCCGGGCCAGACAGGGGGTATGAACACTGAAGCTTTCTTT. This encodes CASSLDPGQTGGMNTEAFF.

V and J are TRBV6-2 or TRBV6-3 and TRBJ2-1; D possibly corresponds to TRBD2 (7 bases). Germline lookup yields CDR1 MNHEY and CDR2 SVGEGT. The CDR3 has 15 residues. V was clipped by 5 bases and J by 9 bases, with 20 bases between them. CDR3 sequence: CASSKQGGRSGEQFF. In DNA, the CDR3 is TGTGCCAGCAGTAAACAGGGAGGGCGGAGCGGTGAGCAGTTCTTC.

Only a few counts were recorded for this clone. The rearrangement uses TRBV28 and TRBJ1-1, with no clear D. CDR3 length: 16 residues. V was shortened by 5 bases and J by 1 base, with 17 bases between the two germline ends. CDR1 and CDR2 (germline): MDHEN, SYDVKM. In DNA form, the CDR3 reads TGTGCCAGCAGTCCCTATAGCCCTTACTCGAACACTGAAGCTTTCTTT. It codes for CASSPYSPYSNTEAFF.

This sequence joins TRBV2 and TRBJ1-2; tentative D call: TRBD1 (5 bases). The CDR3 totals 16 residues. The ends were cut back, 0 bases at V and 0 bases at J, with 11 bases in the middle. The germline V gene has CDR1 SNHLY and CDR2 FYNNEI. CDR3 region: CASSEASRGANYGYTF. CDR3 in DNA: TGTGCCAGCAGTGAAGCGTCTCGGGGGGCTAACTATGGCTACACCTTC.

V gene TRBV6-2 or TRBV6-3 combines with J gene TRBJ2-1, with 8 bases matching TRBD2. J was trimmed by 6 bases and V by 2 bases; bases with no gene match: 6. CDR3 size: 15 residues. Germline loops: CDR1 MNHEY, CDR2 SVGEGT. This CDR3 is CASSYQAGAFNEQFF. CDR3 DNA sequence: TGTGCCAGCAGTTACCAAGCGGGAGCATTCAATGAGCAGTTCTTC.

The chain carries TRBV6-5 and TRBJ1-2; 9 bases map to TRBD1. Germline V gene lookup returns CDR1 MNHEY and CDR2 SVGAGI. Trimming cost V 2 bases and J 0 bases; bases outside gene matches: 4. The length of the CDR3 is 16 residues. The CDR3 loop is CASSYGTGRANYGYTF. The CDR3 DNA sequence: TGTGCCAGCAGTTACGGGACAGGGAGGGCTAACTATGGCTACACCTTC.

The V and J genes are TRBV13 and TRBJ2-7, with 10 bases aligning to TRBD1. The germline V gene encodes CDR1 PRHDT and CDR2 FYEKMQ (reference sequence). The J segment lost 2 bases and the V segment lost 5 bases, leaving 3 bases of the junction unmatched. The CDR3 contains 14 residues. The CDR3 DNA is TGTGCCAGCAGCGCAGGACAGGGGGCCTACGAGCAGTACTTC. Amino acids: CASSAGQGAYEQYF.

The V gene is TRBV6-5, the J gene TRBJ1-2, with TRBD1 matching over 7 bases. V lost 6 bases to trimming and J lost 4 bases; unmatched junction nucleotides: 5. CDR1 and CDR2 from the germline V gene are MNHEY and SVGAGI. This CDR3 has 13 residues. Written as DNA, the CDR3 is TGTGCCAGCAGACCGACAGGGTCCTATGGCTACACCTTC. Its translation: CASRPTGSYGYTF.